The source of this TCR beta chain is a study of blood T cell repertoires in COVID-19. Study as a whole: The cDNA or gDNA used as material had been derived from T cells, B-cell-depleted T cells, or PBMCs.

Between the trimmed V and J ends, which lost 3 bases and 2 bases, there was a span of 13 bases. The CDR3 consists of 15 residues. Looked up from germline, CDR1 is SGHTA and CDR2 is FQGNSA. Data came from immunoSEQ multiplex PCR; TCRdb stores just in-frame clones and leaves some out. The sample shows around 130,000 clones, around 87% of them seen only once. The rearrangement joins TRBV7-2 to TRBJ1-1; no reliable D call. This TCR derives from a man aged 70-80 years with active or convalescent COVID-19. The sequencing sample was made of peripheral blood. CDR3 region: CASSFLHLGNTEAFF. The CDR3 DNA reads TGTGCCAGCAGCTTCCTTCACCTAGGCAACACTGAAGCTTTCTTT. The whole variable domain, remainder taken from reference TRBV7-2 and TRBJ1-1, is GAGVSQSPSNKVTEKGKDVELRCDPISGHTALYWYRQSLGQGLEFLIYFQGNSAPDKSGLPSDRFSAERTGGSVSTLTIQRTQQEDSAVYLCASSFLHLGNTEAFFGQGTRLTVV.